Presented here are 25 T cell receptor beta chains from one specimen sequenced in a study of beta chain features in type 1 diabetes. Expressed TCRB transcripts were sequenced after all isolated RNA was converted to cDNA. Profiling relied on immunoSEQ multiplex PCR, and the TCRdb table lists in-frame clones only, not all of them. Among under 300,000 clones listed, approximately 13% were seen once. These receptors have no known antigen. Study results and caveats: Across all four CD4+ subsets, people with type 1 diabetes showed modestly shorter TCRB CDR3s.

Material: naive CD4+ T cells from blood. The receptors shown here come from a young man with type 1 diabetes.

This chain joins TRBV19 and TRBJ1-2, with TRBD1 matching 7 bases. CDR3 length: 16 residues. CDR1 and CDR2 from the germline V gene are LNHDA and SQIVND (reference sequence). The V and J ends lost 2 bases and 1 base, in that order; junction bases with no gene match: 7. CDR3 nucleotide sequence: TGTGCCAGTAGTATAACCGGGACAGCTAATAACTATGGCTACACCTTC. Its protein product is CASSITGTANNYGYTF.

Here the CDR3 DNA reads TGCGCCAGCAGCCCCGACGTCAGGGTCCCCTCCTACGAGCAGTACTTC. It is translated as CASSPDVRVPSYEQYF. J is TRBJ2-7 and V is TRBV5-1; TRBD1 might be the D (5 bases). The V end was cut by 4 bases, the J end by 0 bases, with 17 bases between. Germline CDR1 reads SGHRS; CDR2 reads YFSETQ. CDR3 length equals 16 residues.

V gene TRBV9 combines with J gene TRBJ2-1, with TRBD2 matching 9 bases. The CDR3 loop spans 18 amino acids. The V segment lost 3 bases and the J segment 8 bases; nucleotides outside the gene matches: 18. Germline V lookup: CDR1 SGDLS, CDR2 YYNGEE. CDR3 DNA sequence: TGTGCCAGCAGCGGCCAAGGGGGGGGCGGGAGGGCCCTCTATGAGCAGTTCTTC. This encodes CASSGQGGGGRALYEQFF.

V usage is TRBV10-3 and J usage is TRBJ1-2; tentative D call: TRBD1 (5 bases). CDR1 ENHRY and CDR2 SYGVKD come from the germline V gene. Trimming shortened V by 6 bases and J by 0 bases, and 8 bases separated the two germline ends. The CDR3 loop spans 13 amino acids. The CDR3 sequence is CAISPTANYGYTF. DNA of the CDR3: TGTGCCATCAGCCCGACAGCTAACTATGGCTACACCTTC.

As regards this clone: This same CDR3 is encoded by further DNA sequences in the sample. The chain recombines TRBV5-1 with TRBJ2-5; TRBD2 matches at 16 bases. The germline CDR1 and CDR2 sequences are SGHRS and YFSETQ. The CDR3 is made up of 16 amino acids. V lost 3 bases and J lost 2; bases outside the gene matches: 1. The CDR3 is CASSSGLAGGQETQYF. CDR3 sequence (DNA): TGCGCCAGCAGCTCGGGACTAGCGGGGGGGCAAGAGACCCAGTACTTC.

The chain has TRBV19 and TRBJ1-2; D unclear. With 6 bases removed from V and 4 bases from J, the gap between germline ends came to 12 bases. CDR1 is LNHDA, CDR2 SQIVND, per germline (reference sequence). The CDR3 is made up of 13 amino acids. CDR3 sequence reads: CASRTDGVYGYTF. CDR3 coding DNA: TGTGCCAGTAGAACTGACGGGGTCTATGGCTACACCTTC.

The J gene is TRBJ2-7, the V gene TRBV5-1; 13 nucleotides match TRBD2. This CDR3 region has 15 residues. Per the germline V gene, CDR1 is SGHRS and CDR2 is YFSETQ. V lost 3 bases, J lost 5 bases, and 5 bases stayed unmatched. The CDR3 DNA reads TGCGCCAGCAGCTCGGGACTAGCGGGATCCCACGAGCAGTACTTC. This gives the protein CASSSGLAGSHEQYF. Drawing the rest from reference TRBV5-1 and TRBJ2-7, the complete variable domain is KAGVTQTPRYLIKTRGQQVTLSCSPISGHRSVSWYQQTPGQGLQFLFEYFSETQRNKGNFPGRFSGRQFSNSRSEMNVSTLELGDSALYLCASSSGLAGSHEQYFGPGTRLTVT.

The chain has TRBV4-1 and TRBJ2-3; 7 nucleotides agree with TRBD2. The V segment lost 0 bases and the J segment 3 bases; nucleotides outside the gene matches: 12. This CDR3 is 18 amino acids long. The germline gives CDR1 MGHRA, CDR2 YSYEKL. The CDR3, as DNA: TGCGCCAGCAGCCAAGACCCCCCCGGCGGGAGTGTAACAGATACGCAGTATTTT. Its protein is CASSQDPPGGSVTDTQYF.

The CDR3 sequence is CAISESESYGYTF. For the CDR3, the DNA is TGTGCCATCAGTGAGTCGGAGAGCTATGGCTACACCTTC. The chain couples TRBV10-3 to TRBJ1-2; D unclear. The CDR3 spans 13 residues. V was pared by 0 bases and J by 4 bases, with 6 bases between. Germline lookup yields CDR1 ENHRY and CDR2 SYGVKD.

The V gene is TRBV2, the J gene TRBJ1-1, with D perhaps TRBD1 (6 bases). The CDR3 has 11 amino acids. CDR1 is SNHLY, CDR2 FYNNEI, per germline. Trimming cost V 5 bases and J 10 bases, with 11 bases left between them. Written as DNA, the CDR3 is TGTGCCAGCAGTACAGGGTGGGGAGCTTTCTTT. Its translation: CASSTGWGAFF.

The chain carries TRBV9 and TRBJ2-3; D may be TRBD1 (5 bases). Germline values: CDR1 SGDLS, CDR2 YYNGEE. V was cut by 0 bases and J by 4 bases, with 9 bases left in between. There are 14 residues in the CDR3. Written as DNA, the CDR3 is TGTGCCAGCAGCGTAGCTCAGGGTTCAGATACGCAGTATTTT. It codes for CASSVAQGSDTQYF.

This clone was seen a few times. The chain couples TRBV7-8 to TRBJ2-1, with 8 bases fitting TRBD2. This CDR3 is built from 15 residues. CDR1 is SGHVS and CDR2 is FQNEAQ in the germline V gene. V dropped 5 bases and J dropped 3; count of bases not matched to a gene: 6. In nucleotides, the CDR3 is TGTGCCAGCAGCCCTCTAGCGGGCGGCTACAATGAGCAGTTCTTC. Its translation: CASSPLAGGYNEQFF.

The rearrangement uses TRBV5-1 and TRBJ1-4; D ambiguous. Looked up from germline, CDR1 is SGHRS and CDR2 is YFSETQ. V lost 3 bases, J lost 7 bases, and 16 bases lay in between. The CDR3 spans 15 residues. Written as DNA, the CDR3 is TGCGCCAGCAGCTCCGGAGCACTCCGGGGTGAAAAACTGTTTTTT. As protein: CASSSGALRGEKLFF.

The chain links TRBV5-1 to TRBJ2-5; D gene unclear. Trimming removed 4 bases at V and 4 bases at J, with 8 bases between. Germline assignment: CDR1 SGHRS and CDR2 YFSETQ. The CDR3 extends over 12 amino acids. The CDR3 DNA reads TGCGCCAGCAGCCTCTCCGGAGAGACCCAGTACTTC. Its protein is CASSLSGETQYF.

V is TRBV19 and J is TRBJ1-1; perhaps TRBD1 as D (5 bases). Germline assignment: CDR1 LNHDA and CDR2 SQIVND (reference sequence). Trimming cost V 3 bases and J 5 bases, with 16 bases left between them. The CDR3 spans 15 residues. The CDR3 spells CASSIGLRQNTEAFF. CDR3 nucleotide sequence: TGTGCCAGTAGTATCGGCCTCCGACAGAATACTGAAGCTTTCTTT.

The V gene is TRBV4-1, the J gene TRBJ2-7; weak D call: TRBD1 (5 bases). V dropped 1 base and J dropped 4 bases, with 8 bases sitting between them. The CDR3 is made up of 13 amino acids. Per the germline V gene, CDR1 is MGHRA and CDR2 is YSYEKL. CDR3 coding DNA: TGCGCCAGCAGCCAAGGGTCAGGGTACGAGCAGTACTTC. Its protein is CASSQGSGYEQYF.

Here the CDR3 reads CATSASSGTRVYNEQFF. The CDR3 DNA sequence: TGTGCCACCAGCGCATCATCCGGGACTAGGGTCTACAATGAGCAGTTCTTC. The gene calls are TRBV15 and TRBJ2-1, with 8 bases that match TRBD2. CDR1 and CDR2 (germline): LNHNV, YYDKDF (reference sequence). The CDR3 length is 17 residues. V lost 5 bases, J lost 3 bases, and 12 bases stayed unmatched. The full variable domain, its missing parts supplied by reference TRBV15 and TRBJ2-1, is DAMVIQNPRYQVTQFGKPVTLSCSQTLNHNVMYWYQQKSSQAPKLLFHYYDKDFNNEADTPDNFQSRRPNTSFCFLDIRSPGLGDTAMYLCATSASSGTRVYNEQFFGPGTRLTVL.

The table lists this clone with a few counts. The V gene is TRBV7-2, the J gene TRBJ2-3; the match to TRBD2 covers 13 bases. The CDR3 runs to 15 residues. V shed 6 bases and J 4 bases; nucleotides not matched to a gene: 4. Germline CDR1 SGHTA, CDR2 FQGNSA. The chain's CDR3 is CASRRLAGGADTQYF. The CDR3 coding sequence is TGTGCCAGCAGGCGACTAGCGGGAGGAGCAGATACGCAGTATTTT.

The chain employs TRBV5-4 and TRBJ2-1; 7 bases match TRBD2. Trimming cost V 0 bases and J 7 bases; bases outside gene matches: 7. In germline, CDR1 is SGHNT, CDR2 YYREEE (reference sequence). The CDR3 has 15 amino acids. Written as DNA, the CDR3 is TGTGCCAGCAGCTTGGGAGGGAGGGTGCGGAATGAGCAGTTCTTC. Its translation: CASSLGGRVRNEQFF.

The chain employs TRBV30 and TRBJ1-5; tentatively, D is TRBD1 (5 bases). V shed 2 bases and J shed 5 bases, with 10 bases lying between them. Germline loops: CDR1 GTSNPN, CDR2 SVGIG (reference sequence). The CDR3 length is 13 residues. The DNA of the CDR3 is TGTGCCTGGAGTAAGGAACAGGATCAGCCCCAGCATTTT. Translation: CAWSKEQDQPQHF.

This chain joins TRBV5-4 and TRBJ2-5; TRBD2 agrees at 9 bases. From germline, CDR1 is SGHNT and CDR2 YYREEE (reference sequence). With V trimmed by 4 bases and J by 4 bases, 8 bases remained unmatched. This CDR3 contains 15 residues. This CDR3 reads CASSEASGAAETQYF. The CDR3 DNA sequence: TGTGCCAGCAGCGAAGCTAGCGGGGCCGCAGAGACCCAGTACTTC.

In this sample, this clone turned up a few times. CDR3 sequence: CASSLSAAGGQFF. The CDR3 DNA sequence: TGTGCCAGCAGCTTAAGTGCCGCAGGGGGTCAGTTCTTC. The rearrangement uses TRBV11-2 and TRBJ2-1; TRBD1 matches at 7 bases. Germline V gene data show CDR1 as SGHAT and CDR2 as FQNNGV. The CDR3 loop spans 13 amino acids. V was clipped by 2 bases and J by 13 bases; unmatched bases: 8. Filled out from reference TRBV11-2 and TRBJ2-1, the complete variable domain reads EAGVAQSPRYKIIEKRQSVAFWCNPISGHATLYWYQQILGQGPKLLIQFQNNGVVDDSQLPKDRFSAERLKGVDSTLKIQPAKLEDSAVYLCASSLSAAGGQFFGPGTRLTVL.

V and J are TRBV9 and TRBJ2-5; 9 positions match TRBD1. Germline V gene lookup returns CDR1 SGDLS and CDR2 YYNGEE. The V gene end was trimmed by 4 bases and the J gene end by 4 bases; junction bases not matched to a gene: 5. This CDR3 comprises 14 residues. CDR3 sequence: CASSPRTGVETQYF. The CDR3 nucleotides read TGTGCCAGCAGCCCTCGGACAGGGGTAGAGACCCAGTACTTC.

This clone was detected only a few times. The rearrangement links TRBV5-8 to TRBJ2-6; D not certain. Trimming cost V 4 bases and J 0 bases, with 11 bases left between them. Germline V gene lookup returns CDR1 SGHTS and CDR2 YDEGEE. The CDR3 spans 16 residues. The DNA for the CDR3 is TGTGCCAGCAGCCTGCGACGGAGCTCTGGGGCCAACGTCCTGACTTTC. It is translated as CASSLRRSSGANVLTF.

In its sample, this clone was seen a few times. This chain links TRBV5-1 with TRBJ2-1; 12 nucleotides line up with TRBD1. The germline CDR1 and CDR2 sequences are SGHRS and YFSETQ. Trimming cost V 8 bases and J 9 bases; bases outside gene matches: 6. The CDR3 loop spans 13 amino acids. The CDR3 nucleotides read TGCGCCAGTTGGGACAGGGGGCCGGTTGAGCAGTTCTTC. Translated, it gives CASWDRGPVEQFF.